The 20 T cell receptor beta chains reported below all come from one sample, sequenced in a study of OX40 agonist ivuxolimab in advanced cancers. This table comes from immunoSEQ multiplex PCR, and its TCRdb copy is limited to in-frame clones, with some not included. The repertoire has 55,000 to 60,000 clones, 70% to 90% of them found once; the top ten carry 2.8%. The sample in question was CD4+ or CD8+ T cells sorted from blood, obtained in a trial of the OX40 agonist ivuxolimab. These receptor sequences come from an adult with an advanced solid tumor such as melanoma, head and neck, liver or kidney cancer.

The chain has TRBV7-9 and TRBJ2-7; D uncertain. CDR1 and CDR2 (germline): SEHNR, FQNEAQ (reference sequence). This CDR3 spans 12 amino acids. V was clipped by 3 bases and J by 2 bases, with 5 bases between them. CDR3: CASSFATYEQYF. DNA of the CDR3: TGTGCCAGCAGCTTCGCGACCTACGAGCAGTACTTC.

J is TRBJ2-7 and V is TRBV6-5; no clear D. The CDR3 spans 14 residues. Trimming left V 0 bases short and J 2 bases short, with 8 bases between. The germline V gene encodes CDR1 MNHEY and CDR2 SVGAGI. DNA of the CDR3: TGTGCCAGCAGTTACTCCACGGGCCCCTACGAGCAGTACTTC. Encoded protein: CASSYSTGPYEQYF.

This clone was recorded only once. This chain connects TRBV4-2 to TRBJ2-1, with 8 bases lining up with TRBD2. This CDR3 is built from 16 residues. V dropped 0 bases and J dropped 5; count of bases not matched to a gene: 6. The germline CDR1 and CDR2 sequences are LGHNA and YNFKEQ. CDR3 in amino acids: CASSQDRTSSHNEQFF. CDR3 nucleotide sequence: TGTGCCAGCAGCCAAGATAGGACTAGCAGTCACAATGAGCAGTTCTTC.

V and J are TRBV6-1 and TRBJ1-4, with 10 nucleotides matching TRBD1. This CDR3 comprises 14 residues. Germline CDR1 and CDR2: MNHNS and SASEGT. V lost 4 bases, J lost 6 bases, and 2 bases stayed unmatched. The CDR3 DNA reads as TGTGCCAGCAGTGTGACAGGGGGCTATGAAAAACTGTTTTTT. Encoded protein: CASSVTGGYEKLFF.

The chain employs TRBV2 and TRBJ1-2; 8 bases line up with TRBD1. From germline, CDR1 is SNHLY and CDR2 FYNNEI. V lost 6 bases and J lost 4; bases outside the gene matches: 1. The CDR3 sequence is 12 residues long. CDR3 coding DNA: TGTGCCAGCAGCGACAGGGGCTATGGCTACACCTTC. Translation gives CASSDRGYGYTF.

The chain has TRBV5-4 and TRBJ2-5, with D perhaps TRBD2 (5 bases). CDR1 is SGHNT and CDR2 is YYREEE in the germline V gene (reference sequence). This CDR3 spans 15 amino acids. V was pared by 4 bases and J by 1 base, with 14 bases between. CDR3 in DNA: TGTGCCAGCAGCCTCGGGGTACTGTTCCAAGAGACCCAGTACTTC. Its protein product is CASSLGVLFQETQYF.

The chain carries TRBV6-6 and TRBJ1-1; D is unclear. The V end was cut by 2 bases, the J end by 1 base, with 5 bases between. Looked up from germline, CDR1 is MNHNY and CDR2 is SVGAGI (reference sequence). The length of the CDR3 is 13 residues. This chain's CDR3 is CASSYDGNTEAFF. In nucleotides, the CDR3 is TGTGCCAGCAGTTACGATGGGAACACTGAAGCTTTCTTT.

The gene calls are TRBV7-8 and TRBJ2-5; 10 bases map to TRBD2. The DNA end favors TRBJ2-7, so the J call may be wrong. Looked up from germline, CDR1 is SGHVS and CDR2 is FQNEAQ. The CDR3 extends over 15 amino acids. CDR3 sequence reads: CASRPSSGRYYEQYF. CDR3 DNA: TGTGCCAGCAGACCTTCTAGCGGGAGATACTACGAGCAGTACTTC.

The rearrangement links TRBV27 to TRBJ2-7, with unresolved D. Per the germline V gene, CDR1 is MNHEY and CDR2 is SMNVEV (reference sequence). V was cut by 3 bases and J by 6 bases, with 15 bases left in between. There are 14 residues in the CDR3. CDR3 sequence reads: CASSFDKTPSEQYF. The CDR3 bases are TGTGCCAGCAGTTTCGACAAGACCCCCTCCGAGCAGTACTTC.

As DNA, the CDR3 is TGCGCCAGCAGCTTGGGACTAGCGGGAACAGATACGCAGTATTTT. Its protein is CASSLGLAGTDTQYF. The rearrangement joins TRBV5-1 to TRBJ2-3; 11 bases are a match to TRBD2. Germline V gives CDR1 SGHRS, CDR2 YFSETQ. Trimming took 0 bases from V and 3 from J; bases not matched to a gene: 0. CDR3 length: 15 residues.

The chain has TRBV5-6 and TRBJ1-1; no clear D. The CDR3 loop spans 13 amino acids. Trimming shortened V by 0 bases and J by 4 bases, and 7 bases separated the two germline ends. Germline CDR1 and CDR2: SGHDT and YYEEEE. In DNA form, the CDR3 reads TGTGCCAGCAGCTTGGCGGGTCCCACTGAAGCTTTCTTT. This sequence encodes CASSLAGPTEAFF.

The chain has TRBV7-9 and TRBJ2-5; D gene uncertain. Germline-derived CDR1 and CDR2 are SEHNR and FQNEAQ (reference sequence). Trimming removed 2 bases at V and 2 bases at J, with 3 bases between. The CDR3 runs 12 residues. The CDR3 sequence: CASSLLQETQYF. The CDR3 region has the DNA TGTGCCAGCAGCTTATTGCAAGAGACCCAGTACTTC. Supplemented by reference TRBV7-9 and TRBJ2-5, the full variable domain reads DTGVSQNPRHKITKRGQNVTFRCDPISEHNRLYWYRQTLGQGPEFLTYFQNEAQLEKSRLLSDRFSAERPKGSFSTLEIQRTEQGDSAMYLCASSLLQETQYFGPGTRLLVL.

The chain joins TRBV5-1 to TRBJ1-2; TRBD1 aligns across 11 bases. This CDR3 region has 14 residues. Germline V CDR1 and CDR2: SGHRS, YFSETQ. V gave up 2 bases and J gave up 7 bases; unmatched junction bases: 4. CDR3 sequence reads: CASSFRTGGVGYTF. The CDR3 nucleotides read TGCGCCAGCAGCTTTAGGACAGGGGGCGTTGGCTACACCTTC.

The CDR3 loop is CASSGTPYSNQPQHF. The CDR3, as DNA: TGTGCCAGCAGTGGCACACCTTATAGCAATCAGCCCCAGCATTTT. V usage is TRBV6-1 and J usage is TRBJ1-5, with no clear D. V was pared by 4 bases and J by 0 bases, with 10 bases between. The CDR3 covers 15 residues. The germline CDR1 and CDR2 sequences are MNHNS and SASEGT.

This chain links TRBV5-5 with TRBJ1-5; no reliable D call. Germline V gene data show CDR1 as SGHKS and CDR2 as YYEKEE (reference sequence). Trimming removed 2 bases at V and 2 bases at J, with 11 bases between. The CDR3 runs to 15 residues. The CDR3: CASSLLARGNQPQHF. The CDR3 DNA reads TGTGCCAGCAGCTTACTCGCCCGTGGCAATCAGCCCCAGCATTTT.

The V call is TRBV7-2, the J call TRBJ2-2; D is unresolved. V gave up 5 bases and J gave up 6 bases, with 10 bases separating them. The CDR3 spans 13 residues. The V gene's germline CDR1 is SGHTA and CDR2 FQGNSA. CDR3 sequence reads: CASSPIGPGELFF. The CDR3 bases are TGTGCCAGCAGCCCGATCGGCCCCGGGGAGCTGTTTTTT.

The V call is TRBV29-1, the J call TRBJ1-2; no clear D gene. The CDR3 runs 10 residues. V lost 3 bases, J lost 8 bases, and 7 bases lay in between. Germline loops: CDR1 SQVTM, CDR2 ANQGSEA. DNA for the CDR3: TGCAGCGTTGAGAGGTCCGGCTACACCTTC. It translates to CSVERSGYTF.

The chain combines TRBV11-1 with TRBJ1-3, with a weak D call TRBD1 (5 bases). Trimming stripped 4 bases from V and 3 bases from J, with 16 bases between. The CDR3 is 16 residues long. The germline gives CDR1 SGHAT, CDR2 FQDESV (reference sequence). CDR3 sequence (DNA): TGTGCCAGCAGCTCCGAACGGGGGACCCTTGGAAACACCATATATTTT. Its protein product is CASSSERGTLGNTIYF.

Only a few counts were recorded for this clone. The chain employs TRBV7-2 and TRBJ2-1, with 15 bases that match TRBD2. The V gene's germline CDR1 is SGHTA and CDR2 FQGNSA. After removal of 5 bases from V and 12 bases from J, the junction contained 5 bases not matched to a gene. The CDR3 has 14 residues. The CDR3 region has the DNA TGTGCCAGCAGCCCCGGACTAGCGGGGGGGCGGCAGTTCTTC. Translated, it gives CASSPGLAGGRQFF. The whole variable domain, remainder taken from reference TRBV7-2 and TRBJ2-1, is GAGVSQSPSNKVTEKGKDVELRCDPISGHTALYWYRQSLGQGLEFLIYFQGNSAPDKSGLPSDRFSAERTGGSVSTLTIQRTQQEDSAVYLCASSPGLAGGRQFFGPGTRLTVL.

The rearrangement uses TRBV19 and TRBJ1-2; D ambiguous. CDR3 size: 13 residues. Germline V gene data show CDR1 as LNHDA and CDR2 as SQIVND (reference sequence). V lost 5 bases and J 8 bases, leaving 15 bases between the germline ends. The CDR3 DNA reads as TGTGCCAGTAGTGCTCAGTCGGGCGGGGGCTACACCTTC. This gives the protein CASSAQSGGGYTF.